This T cell receptor beta chain was identified during a study of tumor-infiltrating lymphocytes in primary liver carcinoma. Of note for this clonotype: A much larger clone lies a single base off, so this may be a read error.

Looked up from germline, CDR1 is SGHRS and CDR2 is YFSETQ. The CDR3 is 13 residues long. Co-extraction of both nucleic acids (RNA and DNA) used about 20-34 mg of unsorted bulk tissue. Total RNA (around 500 ng) served as template for TCR beta cDNA synthesis primed by a constant-region primer. Nested multiplex PCR, run for three rounds with slightly modified ARM-PCR, yielded TCR beta libraries. Amplification in the first two PCR rounds was performed using TRBV1-TRBV30 forward primers and a C-beta reverse primer for approximately 10 cycles each. TCRdb re-called the multiplex PCR reads with MiXCR, one entry per CDR3 protein. The sample has 95,000 to 100,000 distinct CDR3 sequences, approximately 70% seen once; the top ten hold 9.5% to 15%.

Sequencing was carried out using liver tumor tissue from sampling region 2. The subset denotes: tumor region T2, inferior pole. The rearrangement links TRBV5-1 to TRBJ2-5; D is perhaps TRBD1 (5 bases). This TCR derives from a woman aged 55-70 years with primary liver carcinoma and hepatitis B virus infection. DNA for the CDR3: TGCGACAGCTCCCAGCAGGGCCAGGAGACCCAGTACTTC. Protein product: CDSSQQGQETQYF.